The source of this T cell receptor beta chain is a study of a mutant IDH1 vaccine in newly diagnosed glioma. Of note for this clone: Its antigen remains unidentified.

The CDR3 totals 14 residues. The V and J ends lost 5 bases and 6 bases respectively, with 13 bases between them. CDR1 SGHAT and CDR2 FQDESV come from the germline V gene (reference sequence). Generated by immunoSEQ multiplex PCR, the TCRdb table keeps only in-frame clones and is missing some. This sample yields approximately 39,000 clones, of which roughly 76% are seen a single time; 5% to 6.5% belongs to the top ten. The time point is: week 23, last vaccination. The content of each vaccine dose was 300 ug of mutant IDH1 20-mer peptide, and topical imiquimod accompanied it. V is TRBV11-1 and J is TRBJ1-4; D possibly corresponds to TRBD1 (6 bases). The clonotype originates from a middle-aged man with glioma. The source material was PBMCs, sampled from a glioma patient whose treatment included an IDH1 peptide vaccine. Here the CDR3 DNA reads TGTGCCAGCAGCGACAGGCATGAGGATGAAAAACTGTTTTTT. Translation: CASSDRHEDEKLFF.